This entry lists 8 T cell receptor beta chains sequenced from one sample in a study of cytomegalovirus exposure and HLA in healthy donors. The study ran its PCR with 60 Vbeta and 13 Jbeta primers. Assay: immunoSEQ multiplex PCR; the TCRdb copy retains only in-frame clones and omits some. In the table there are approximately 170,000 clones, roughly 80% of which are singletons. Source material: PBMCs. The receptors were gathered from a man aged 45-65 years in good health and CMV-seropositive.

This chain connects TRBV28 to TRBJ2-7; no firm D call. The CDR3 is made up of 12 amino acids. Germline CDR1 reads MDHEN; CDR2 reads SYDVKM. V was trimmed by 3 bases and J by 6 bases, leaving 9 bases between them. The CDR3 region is CASSFSTGEQYF. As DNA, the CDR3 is TGTGCCAGCAGTTTCTCAACGGGCGAGCAGTACTTC.

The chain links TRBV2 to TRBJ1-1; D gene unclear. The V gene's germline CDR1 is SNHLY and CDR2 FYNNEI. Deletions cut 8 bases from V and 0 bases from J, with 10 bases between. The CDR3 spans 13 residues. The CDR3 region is CASRYSMNTEAFF. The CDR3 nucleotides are TGTGCCAGCCGGTACAGCATGAACACTGAAGCTTTCTTT.

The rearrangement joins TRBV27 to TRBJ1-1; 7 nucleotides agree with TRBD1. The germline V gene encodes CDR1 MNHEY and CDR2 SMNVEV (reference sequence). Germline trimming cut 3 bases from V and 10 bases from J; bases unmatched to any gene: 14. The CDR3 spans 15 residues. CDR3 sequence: CASSFPGQWSTVAFF. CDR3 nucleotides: TGTGCCAGCAGTTTTCCGGGACAGTGGTCTACGGTAGCTTTCTTT.

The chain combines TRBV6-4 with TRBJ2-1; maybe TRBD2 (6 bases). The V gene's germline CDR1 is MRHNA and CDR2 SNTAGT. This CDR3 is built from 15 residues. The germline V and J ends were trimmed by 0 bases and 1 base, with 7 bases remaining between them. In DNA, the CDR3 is TGTGCCAGCAGTGACTCAAGCGGGTCCTACAATGAGCAGTTCTTC. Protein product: CASSDSSGSYNEQFF.

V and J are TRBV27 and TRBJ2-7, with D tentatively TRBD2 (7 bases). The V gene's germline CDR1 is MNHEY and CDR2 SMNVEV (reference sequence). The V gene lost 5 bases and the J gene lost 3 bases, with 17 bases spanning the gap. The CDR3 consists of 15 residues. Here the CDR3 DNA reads TGTGCCAGCAGTCCTCTTACGGGGGGCCTCTACGAGCAGTACTTC. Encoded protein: CASSPLTGGLYEQYF.

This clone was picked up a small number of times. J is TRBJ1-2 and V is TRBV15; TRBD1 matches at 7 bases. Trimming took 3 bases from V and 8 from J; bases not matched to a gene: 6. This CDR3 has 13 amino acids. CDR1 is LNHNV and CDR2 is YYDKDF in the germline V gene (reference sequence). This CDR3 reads CATSSGGGAGYTF. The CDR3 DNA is TGTGCCACCAGCAGTGGAGGGGGCGCGGGCTACACCTTC. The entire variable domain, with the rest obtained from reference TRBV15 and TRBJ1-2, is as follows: DAMVIQNPRYQVTQFGKPVTLSCSQTLNHNVMYWYQQKSSQAPKLLFHYYDKDFNNEADTPDNFQSRRPNTSFCFLDIRSPGLGDTAMYLCATSSGGGAGYTFGSGTRLTVV.

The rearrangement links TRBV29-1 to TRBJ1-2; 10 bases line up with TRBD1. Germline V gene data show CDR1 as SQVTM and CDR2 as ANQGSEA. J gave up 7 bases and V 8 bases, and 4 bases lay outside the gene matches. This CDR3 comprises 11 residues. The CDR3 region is CSLWTGGGYTF. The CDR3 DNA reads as TGCAGCTTGTGGACAGGGGGTGGCTACACCTTC.

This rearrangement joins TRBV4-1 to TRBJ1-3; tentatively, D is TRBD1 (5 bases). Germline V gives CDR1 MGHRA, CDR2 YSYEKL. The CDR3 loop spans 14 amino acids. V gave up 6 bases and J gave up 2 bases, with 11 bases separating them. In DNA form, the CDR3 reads TGCGCCAGCAGTCAGGGAATCACTGGAAACACCATATATTTT. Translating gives CASSQGITGNTIYF.